The 32 T cell receptor beta chains presented below share a single source sample, sequenced in a study of cytomegalovirus exposure and HLA in healthy donors. Primers included in the PCR were 60 Vbeta and 13 Jbeta primers. TCRdb keeps only in-frame clones here, not all; method: immunoSEQ multiplex PCR. The sample lists over 100,000 clones; about three fifths were seen once. Source material: PBMCs. These receptors were collected from a human donor in good health.

This rearrangement joins TRBV18 to TRBJ2-6; D gene unclear. Trimming removed 3 bases at V and 1 base at J, with 10 bases between. The CDR3 has 16 residues. The germline V gene encodes CDR1 KGHSH and CDR2 LQKENI. CDR3 nucleotide sequence: TGTGCCAGCTCACCTGGCCGACAATCTGGGGCCAACGTCCTGACTTTC. Protein product: CASSPGRQSGANVLTF.

The chain recombines TRBV10-3 with TRBJ1-1; a possible D gene is TRBD1 (6 bases). This CDR3 has 13 residues. Per the germline V gene, CDR1 is ENHRY and CDR2 is SYGVKD. Trimming removed 6 bases from V and 1 base from J, with 9 bases in between. The CDR3 spells CAIREGGNTEAFF. In DNA form, the CDR3 reads TGTGCCATCAGGGAAGGGGGGAACACTGAAGCTTTCTTT.

The chain recombines TRBV11-2 with TRBJ2-3; unclear D gene. Per germline, CDR1 SGHAT and CDR2 FQNNGV. There are 11 residues in the CDR3. Trimming shortened V by 5 bases and J by 10 bases, and 10 bases separated the two germline ends. In DNA form, the CDR3 reads TGTGCCAGCAGCATTAGTACTCCGCAGTATTTT. Translating it yields CASSISTPQYF.

The J gene is TRBJ2-7, the V gene TRBV5-1; D gene unclear. With 2 bases removed from V and 4 bases from J, the gap between germline ends came to 4 bases. Germline V lookup: CDR1 SGHRS, CDR2 YFSETQ. This CDR3 is 11 amino acids long. CDR3 protein: CASSFNYEQYF. CDR3 in DNA: TGCGCCAGCAGCTTTAATTACGAGCAGTACTTC.

A few counts support this clone. CDR3 nucleotides: TGTGCCAGCAGCATACAGGGGGCTGCGGACACTGAAGCTTTCTTT. This codes for CASSIQGAADTEAFF. This sequence joins TRBV6-5 and TRBJ1-1, with 9 bases aligning to TRBD1. This CDR3 has 15 amino acids. J was trimmed by 3 bases and V by 6 bases; bases with no gene match: 8. Germline V gene data show CDR1 as MNHEY and CDR2 as SVGAGI.

The CDR3, as DNA: TGTGCCAGCAGCCGAACGGACATCTACACTGAAGCTTTCTTT. It translates to CASSRTDIYTEAFF. The chain joins TRBV27 to TRBJ1-1, with a weak D call TRBD1 (5 bases). Germline loops: CDR1 MNHEY, CDR2 SMNVEV (reference sequence). The V gene lost 6 bases and the J gene lost 3 bases, with 14 bases spanning the gap. The length of the CDR3 is 14 residues.

This clone appeared once. V is TRBV6-1 and J is TRBJ1-2; D uncertain. CDR3 size: 14 residues. Germline V gene sequence: CDR1 MNHNS, CDR2 SASEGT. Trimming shortened V by 4 bases and J by 12 bases, and 21 bases separated the two germline ends. The chain's CDR3 is CASSAIGAGSWDTF. The CDR3, as DNA: TGTGCCAGCAGTGCGATCGGTGCAGGCTCTTGGGACACCTTC.

The J gene is TRBJ2-1, the V gene TRBV7-3; 7 positions agree with TRBD2. Per germline, CDR1 SGHTA and CDR2 FQGTGA. The J segment lost 10 bases and the V segment lost 2 bases, leaving 8 bases of the junction unmatched. The CDR3 runs to 14 residues. CDR3 DNA: TGTGCCAGCAGCTTAGGGTCTAGCGGAAACGAGCAGTTCTTC. This codes for CASSLGSSGNEQFF.

Here the CDR3 DNA reads TGCGCCAGCAGCCAAGGAGACCAGGGAAACTATGGCTACACCTTC. Its translation is CASSQGDQGNYGYTF. The genes are TRBV4-1 and TRBJ1-2, with a tentative D call TRBD1 (5 bases). V lost 1 base and J lost 2, with 11 bases in between. This CDR3 has 15 residues. Per the germline V gene, CDR1 is MGHRA and CDR2 is YSYEKL.

This chain links TRBV7-8 with TRBJ2-1; 13 bases match TRBD2. Losses at the gene ends were 2 bases for V and 7 bases for J; bases not matched to a gene: 8. Germline CDR1 SGHVS, CDR2 FQNEAQ. The CDR3 extends over 17 amino acids. CDR3 sequence: CASSLIPGLAGLNEQFF. The CDR3 nucleotides read TGTGCCAGCAGCTTAATACCGGGACTAGCGGGATTGAATGAGCAGTTCTTC.

V usage is TRBV29-1 and J usage is TRBJ1-1, with D unresolved. V lost 0 bases, J lost 7 bases, and 9 bases lay in between. CDR1 is SQVTM and CDR2 is ANQGSEA in the germline V gene. This CDR3 is built from 12 residues. The CDR3 nucleotides are TGCAGCGTTGAAGAAGGCCTAGGTGAAGCTTTCTTT. As protein: CSVEEGLGEAFF.

This clone was picked up a small number of times. V usage is TRBV4-1 and J usage is TRBJ2-2; weak D call: TRBD1 (6 bases). In germline, CDR1 is MGHRA, CDR2 YSYEKL. V was cut by 1 base and J by 6 bases, with 15 bases left in between. This CDR3 comprises 16 residues. In DNA form, the CDR3 reads TGCGCCAGCAGCCAAGCGGGCTCCGGGACATCCGGGGAGCTGTTTTTT. Translated: CASSQAGSGTSGELFF.

The chain carries TRBV13 and TRBJ2-7, with TRBD2 identical over 13 bases. V was clipped by 3 bases and J by 6 bases; unmatched bases: 11. This CDR3 has 17 residues. Germline V gives CDR1 PRHDT, CDR2 FYEKMQ (reference sequence). CDR3 DNA: TGTGCCAGCAGCTTTCGTGGGACTAGCGGGATAGGGCGCGAGCAGTACTTC. Amino acids: CASSFRGTSGIGREQYF.

The rearrangement links TRBV28 to TRBJ1-2, with 7 bases lining up with TRBD1. CDR3 length: 12 amino acids. Trimming took 10 bases from V and 4 from J; bases not matched to a gene: 6. CDR1 and CDR2 (germline): MDHEN, SYDVKM. As DNA, the CDR3 is TGTGCCACCATACAGGGGACCTATGGCTACACCTTC. It specifies CATIQGTYGYTF.

V usage is TRBV6-1 and J usage is TRBJ2-1, with TRBD1 matching 7 bases. The CDR3 spans 14 residues. Per the germline V gene, CDR1 is MNHNS and CDR2 is SASEGT. The V and J ends lost 3 bases and 6 bases, in that order; junction bases with no gene match: 5. For the CDR3, the DNA is TGTGCCAGCAGTGATTACTCAGGGGGCAATGAGCAGTTCTTC. Protein sequence: CASSDYSGGNEQFF.

The CDR3 region is CASSLGRTRLYNEQFF. In DNA form, the CDR3 reads TGTGCCAGCAGCTTAGGGCGGACAAGACTTTACAATGAGCAGTTCTTC. The chain is built from TRBV11-1 and TRBJ2-1, with D possibly TRBD1 on 5 matching bases. Germline V gene sequence: CDR1 SGHAT, CDR2 FQDESV (reference sequence). CDR3 size: 16 residues. V lost 1 base, J lost 4 bases, and 14 bases lay in between. The full variable domain, with the rest looked up from reference TRBV11-1 and TRBJ2-1, is EAEVAQSPRYKITEKSQAVAFWCDPISGHATLYWYRQILGQGPELLVQFQDESVVDDSQLPKDRFSAERLKGVDSTLKIQPAELGDSAMYLCASSLGRTRLYNEQFFGPGTRLTVL.

The CDR3 DNA follows: TGCGCCAGCAGTGGGGGACTAGCTGGTGGGACCCAGTACTTC. Residues: CASSGGLAGGTQYF. The chain couples TRBV10-1 to TRBJ2-5; 9 positions agree with TRBD2. Germline assignment: CDR1 WNHNN and CDR2 SYGVQD (reference sequence). V gave up 4 bases and J gave up 7 bases; unmatched junction bases: 7. This CDR3 contains 14 residues.

The chain joins TRBV5-1 to TRBJ1-1; D is possibly TRBD1 (5 bases). Germline CDR1 reads SGHRS; CDR2 reads YFSETQ. V shed 1 base and J shed 4 bases, with 11 bases lying between them. The CDR3 extends over 14 amino acids. This CDR3 reads CASSLQGWGTEAFF. As DNA, the CDR3 is TGCGCCAGCAGCTTGCAGGGATGGGGCACTGAAGCTTTCTTT.

This clone came up once. The chain joins TRBV28 to TRBJ2-5, with a tentative D call TRBD1 (5 bases). Trimming took off 3 bases at V and 1 base at J, with 9 bases between the two ends. This CDR3 is built from 14 residues. Germline loops: CDR1 MDHEN, CDR2 SYDVKM. The CDR3 region is CASSFYDSQETQYF. For the CDR3, the DNA is TGTGCCAGCAGTTTCTACGACAGCCAAGAGACCCAGTACTTC.

The V and J genes are TRBV7-9 and TRBJ2-1, with D possibly being TRBD2 (7 bases). This CDR3 region has 16 residues. The germline V and J ends were trimmed by 5 bases and 2 bases, with 16 bases remaining between them. Per germline, CDR1 SEHNR and CDR2 FQNEAQ (reference sequence). The chain's CDR3 is CASSPPQGGPYNEQFF. The CDR3 bases are TGTGCCAGCAGCCCACCACAGGGAGGGCCCTACAATGAGCAGTTCTTC.

The chain couples TRBV7-9 to TRBJ2-1, with TRBD2 identical over 12 bases. Germline assignment: CDR1 SEHNR and CDR2 FQNEAQ (reference sequence). With V trimmed by 6 bases and J by 0 bases, 12 bases remained unmatched. The length of the CDR3 is 19 residues. CDR3 in DNA: TGTGCCAGCAGTTCCCGACTAGCGGGAGTGTCCTTCTCCTACAATGAGCAGTTCTTC. This gives the protein CASSSRLAGVSFSYNEQFF.

V and J are TRBV12-5 and TRBJ2-3; TRBD1 matches 9 bases. From germline, CDR1 is LGHNT and CDR2 FRNRAP. The CDR3 spans 15 residues. Trimming cost V 5 bases and J 3 bases; bases outside gene matches: 6. CDR3 sequence: CASGLQGAGTDTQYF. The CDR3 DNA reads TGTGCTAGTGGTCTACAGGGGGCGGGTACAGATACGCAGTATTTT.

The rearrangement uses TRBV25-1 and TRBJ2-1; 9 nucleotides align to TRBD1. Germline CDR1 reads MGHDK; CDR2 reads SYGVNS. The V and J ends lost 5 bases and 8 bases, in that order; junction bases with no gene match: 7. The length of the CDR3 is 14 residues. The CDR3 nucleotides are TGTGCCAGCAGTACCTGGACAGGGGACGATGAGCAGTTCTTC. It codes for CASSTWTGDDEQFF. The full variable domain, completed using reference TRBV25-1 and TRBJ2-1, is EADIYQTPRYLVIGTGKKITLECSQTMGHDKMYWYQQDPGMELHLIHYSYGVNSTEKGDLSSESTVSRIRTEHFPLTLESARPSHTSQYLCASSTWTGDDEQFFGPGTRLTVL.

V usage is TRBV19 and J usage is TRBJ2-1; 9 nucleotides match TRBD2. Trimming at V came to 3 bases and at J to 7 bases, leaving 10 bases not matched to a gene. The CDR3 runs 16 residues. Germline V gene sequence: CDR1 LNHDA, CDR2 SQIVND (reference sequence). As DNA, the CDR3 is TGTGCCAGTAGTATGGTCGCGGGAGGGATCCGGAATGAGCAGTTCTTC. It translates to CASSMVAGGIRNEQFF.

This sequence joins TRBV5-8 and TRBJ2-2, with TRBD2 as a possible D gene (5 bases). This CDR3 contains 14 residues. Germline loops: CDR1 SGHTS, CDR2 YDEGEE. Deletions cut 4 bases from V and 6 bases from J, with 13 bases between. As DNA, the CDR3 is TGTGCCAGCAGCCCTACGAGGGCCCCCGGGGAGCTGTTTTTT. Its protein product is CASSPTRAPGELFF.

The V gene is TRBV6-6, the J gene TRBJ1-2, with TRBD1 matching 7 bases. The CDR3 covers 16 residues. Germline CDR1 reads MNHNY; CDR2 reads SVGAGI (reference sequence). Trimming removed 4 bases from V and 6 bases from J; junction bases left unmatched: 14. The CDR3 DNA sequence: TGTGCCAGCAGTTCCGTCGGGGACAGTACTCCGAATGGCTACACCTTC. This translates into CASSSVGDSTPNGYTF.

The CDR3 reads CASSFRLAWAEQYF. The CDR3 region has the DNA TGTGCCAGCAGTTTTCGCCTAGCATGGGCCGAGCAGTACTTC. V gene TRBV28 combines with J gene TRBJ2-7, with D perhaps TRBD2 (5 bases). The germline gives CDR1 MDHEN, CDR2 SYDVKM. The CDR3 runs to 14 residues. The V end was cut by 3 bases, the J end by 6 bases, with 15 bases between.

This sequence joins TRBV5-6 and TRBJ2-5; TRBD1 is a possible D gene (5 bases). Matching the DNA end better, TRBJ2-7 makes the J call doubtful. CDR3 length: 13 amino acids. Germline V lookup: CDR1 SGHDT, CDR2 YYEEEE. The CDR3 bases are TGTGCCAGCAGCTTGGACAGGACCTACGAGCAGTACTTC. It codes for CASSLDRTYEQYF.

The chain uses TRBV30 and TRBJ2-5; 9 nucleotides align to TRBD1. The CDR3 runs 15 residues. The V and J ends lost 8 bases and 3 bases, in that order; junction bases with no gene match: 13. Germline assignment: CDR1 GTSNPN and CDR2 SVGIG (reference sequence). The CDR3: CALGRRQGGKETQYF. CDR3 sequence (DNA): TGTGCCCTCGGGAGGAGACAGGGGGGCAAAGAGACCCAGTACTTC.

The chain is built from TRBV11-2 and TRBJ2-1, with 11 nucleotides matching TRBD2. V lost 6 bases to trimming and J lost 4 bases; unmatched junction nucleotides: 5. From germline, CDR1 is SGHAT and CDR2 FQNNGV. The CDR3 consists of 15 residues. The CDR3 is CASSSLAGAYNEQFF. CDR3 bases: TGTGCCAGCAGTTCACTAGCGGGAGCGTACAATGAGCAGTTCTTC.

The CDR3: CASSFGPAYEQYF. CDR3 bases: TGTGCCAGCAGTTTCGGTCCTGCCTACGAGCAGTACTTC. The chain combines TRBV28 with TRBJ2-7; D is uncertain. CDR3 size: 13 residues. V lost 3 bases, J lost 2 bases, and 8 bases lay in between. Germline CDR1 and CDR2: MDHEN and SYDVKM. Together with reference TRBV28 and TRBJ2-7, the CDR3 gives the full variable domain: DVKVTQSSRYLVKRTGEKVFLECVQDMDHENMFWYRQDPGLGLRLIYFSYDVKMKEKGDIPEGYSVSREKKERFSLILESASTNQTSMYLCASSFGPAYEQYFGPGTRLTVT.

A single count supports this clone. The chain uses TRBV15 and TRBJ2-1, with 8 bases fitting TRBD1. This CDR3 comprises 15 residues. V was pared by 6 bases and J by 2 bases, with 6 bases of the junction left unmatched. From germline, CDR1 is LNHNV and CDR2 YYDKDF (reference sequence). The chain's CDR3 is CATRGAQGAYNEQFF. In nucleotides, the CDR3 is TGTGCCACCAGGGGGGCACAGGGGGCCTACAATGAGCAGTTCTTC.